A selection of T cell receptor beta chains follows, all from one sample in a study of spatial heterogeneity in lung cancer. TCRdb reprocessed the 5' RACE reads with MiXCR, giving one entry per CDR3 protein. The table has under 85,000 distinct CDR3 sequences, 7.5% to 9.5% seen once. The sample here was PBMCs, taken at surgery. The receptors come from a male donor with early-stage non-small cell lung cancer. Both conserved end residues are part of each CDR3. A D gene is named only where the DNA matches it firmly. Expanded clones are given a class, and other clones once, few, many or no size at all.

-	TRBV7-9	TRBJ2-7	many	TGTGCCAGCAGCTTACAGGGATACGAGCAGTACTTC	CASSLQGYEQYF
-	TRBV25-1	TRBJ2-3	many	TGTGCCAGCAGTGAAGTTGCGCGGACGAATACGCAGTATTTT	CASSEVARTNTQYF
TRBD1	TRBV6-1	TRBJ2-1	many	TGTGCCAGCACCTTCTTGGGACAGGGTAATGAGCAGTTCTTC	CASTFLGQGNEQFF
TRBD2	TRBV27	TRBJ2-3	-	TGTGCCAGCAGCTTAGCGGGAGTATCGACAGATACGCAGTATTTT	CASSLAGVSTDTQYF
-	TRBV5-1	TRBJ1-1	few	TGCGCCAGCAGCTCGGAGGGAGGACGGACTGAAGCTTTCTTT	CASSSEGGRTEAFF
TRBD1	TRBV5-6	TRBJ2-3	many	TGTGCCAGCAGCCAGGGGGCGACGTCCGCAGATACGCAGTATTTT	CASSQGATSADTQYF
TRBD2	TRBV20-1	TRBJ2-3	-	TGCAGTGCCCATGGGGGACTAGCGGGAAAGGATACGCAGTATTTT	CSAHGGLAGKDTQYF
TRBD1	TRBV7-9	TRBJ2-3	many	TGTGCCAGCAGCTTCGGACAGGGGACAGATACGCAGTATTTT	CASSFGQGTDTQYF
-	TRBV10-3	TRBJ2-7	many	TGTGCCATCAGTGAGTCTGGGGAGAAGGGCTCCTACGAGCAGTACTTC	CAISESGEKGSYEQYF
-	TRBV20-1	TRBJ1-5	-	TGCAGTGCTAGAGATGGGGGGGATCAGCCCCAGCATTTT	CSARDGGDQPQHF
-	TRBV29-1	TRBJ2-6	many	TGCAGCGTTCGCCTGGCTGGGGCCAACGTCCTGACTTTC	CSVRLAGANVLTF
TRBD2	TRBV12-3/TRBV12-4	TRBJ2-3	many	TGTGCCAGCAGTTTAAATGGGCCCGCGACTAGCGCCGCAGATACGCAGTATTTT	CASSLNGPATSAADTQYF
-	TRBV29-1	TRBJ2-5	many	TGCAGCGCAGGGACTCAGGGAGGAGAGACCCAGTACTTC	CSAGTQGGETQYF
-	TRBV20-1	TRBJ1-5	-	TGCAGTGCTACAGGAACAATTTCCAATCAGCCCCAGCATTTT	CSATGTISNQPQHF
TRBD2	TRBV5-1	TRBJ2-5	few	TGCGCCAGCAGCCTGTTCTTGGCATCGGGAGGAGAGACCCAGTACTTC	CASSLFLASGGETQYF
TRBD2	TRBV20-1	TRBJ2-3	many	TGCAGTGCTCTGACTAGCGGGAGTACGAATACGCAGTATTTT	CSALTSGSTNTQYF
-	TRBV12-3/TRBV12-4	TRBJ2-1	-	TGTGCCAGCAGTTTTGGTAGGGGAGAAGGCAATGAGCAGTTCTTC	CASSFGRGEGNEQFF
-	TRBV6-1	TRBJ2-2	-	TGTGCCAGCAGCCAGCTGTTGAGCACCGGGGAGCTGTTTTTT	CASSQLLSTGELFF
TRBD1	TRBV18	TRBJ2-1	many	TGTGCCAGCTCACCTCTGGTAAGGGGGCTCAATGAGCAGTTCTTC	CASSPLVRGLNEQFF
TRBD2	TRBV5-6	TRBJ2-1	many	TGTGCCAGCAGGCCGGGACTATCGCCTCGGAAGGATGAGCAGTTCTTC	CASRPGLSPRKDEQFF
TRBD2	TRBV5-1	TRBJ2-7	many	TGCGCCAGCAGCTCCGGACTAGCGGGAAGAGGCTACGAGCAGTACTTC	CASSSGLAGRGYEQYF
-	TRBV7-6	TRBJ2-1	few	TGTGCCAGCAGTCCGTACGTCGGGCAAGCGGTTAACAATGAGCAGTTCTTC	CASSPYVGQAVNNEQFF